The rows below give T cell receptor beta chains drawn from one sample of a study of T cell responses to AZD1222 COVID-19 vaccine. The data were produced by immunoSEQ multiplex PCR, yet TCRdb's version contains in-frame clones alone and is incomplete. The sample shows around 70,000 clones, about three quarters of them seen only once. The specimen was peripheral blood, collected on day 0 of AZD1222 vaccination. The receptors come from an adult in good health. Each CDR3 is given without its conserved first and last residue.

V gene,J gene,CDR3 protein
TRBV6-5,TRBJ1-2,ASSFGSYGYT
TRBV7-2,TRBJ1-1,ASSSLGTASEAF
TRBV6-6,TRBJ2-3,ASRQQPDTQY
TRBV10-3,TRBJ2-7,AISAGTESYEQY
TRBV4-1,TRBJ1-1,ASSQTRGLGTEAF
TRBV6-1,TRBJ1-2,ASSESPGPYGYT
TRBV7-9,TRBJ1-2,ASSRLGQGYGYT
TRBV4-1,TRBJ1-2,ASSQAGQTNYGYT
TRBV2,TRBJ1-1,ASIRSRMMNTEAF
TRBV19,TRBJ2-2,ASSISNGRVGTGELF
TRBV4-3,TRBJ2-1,ASSQDGEDAYNEQF
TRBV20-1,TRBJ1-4,SASYFDWLANEKLF
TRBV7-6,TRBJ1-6,ASSVGTGGELYSPLH
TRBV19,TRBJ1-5,ASRGAGVSNQPQH
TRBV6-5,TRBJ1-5,ASSYTRMNQPQH
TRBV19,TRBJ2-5,ASSIVGGETQY
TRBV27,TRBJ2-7,ASSSGQLQYEQY
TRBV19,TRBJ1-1,ASSIDNRAGTEAF
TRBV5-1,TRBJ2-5,ASSLTFGGGAGGQETQY
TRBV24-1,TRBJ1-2,ATSDPGTGVDGYT
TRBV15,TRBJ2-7,ATSGDRGPYEQY
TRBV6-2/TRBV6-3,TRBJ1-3,ASSLVGRGLYGNTIY
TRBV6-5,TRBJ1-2,ASRQGANYGYT
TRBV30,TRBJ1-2,AWSPPEQGGYGYT
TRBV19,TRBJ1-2,ASSGGQGGYT
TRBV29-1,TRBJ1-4,SVGTGTGNEKLF
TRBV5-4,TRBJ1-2,ASSLESRPYGYT
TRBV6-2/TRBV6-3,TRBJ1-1,ASSLGGRTEAF
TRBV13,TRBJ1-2,ASSPIRGYGYT
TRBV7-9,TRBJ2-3,ASRSSGGFRTDTQY